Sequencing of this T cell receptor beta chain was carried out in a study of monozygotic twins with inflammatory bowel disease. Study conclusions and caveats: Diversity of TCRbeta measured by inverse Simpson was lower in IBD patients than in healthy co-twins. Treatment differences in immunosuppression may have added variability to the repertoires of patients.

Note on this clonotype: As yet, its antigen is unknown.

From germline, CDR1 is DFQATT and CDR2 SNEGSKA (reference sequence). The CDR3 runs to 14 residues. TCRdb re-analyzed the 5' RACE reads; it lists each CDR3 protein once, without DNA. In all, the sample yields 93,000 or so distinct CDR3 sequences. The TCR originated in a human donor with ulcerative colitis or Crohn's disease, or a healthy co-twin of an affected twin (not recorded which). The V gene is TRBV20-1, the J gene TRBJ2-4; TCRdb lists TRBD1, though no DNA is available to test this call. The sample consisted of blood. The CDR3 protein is CSAKGGLAKNIQYF.